This TCR beta chain is drawn from a study of CD8+ T cells in alopecia areata (dated by TCRdb to the late 2010s). With regard to the full study: High-throughput TCRbeta sequencing was used to examine T cell clonal expansion in alopecia areata in both the C3H/HeJ mouse model and human patients. RNA came from the PAXgene miRNA kit for fixed scalp, the miRNeasy kit for PBMCs, and the RNeasy kit for mouse skin. Scalp clonality was compared across normal scalp (n=4), patchy alopecia areata scalp (n=8), and alopecia totalis/universalis scalp (n=8). Scalp tissue and sorted CD4+ and CD8+ peripheral blood T cells from patchy and totalis/universalis alopecia areata patients and from healthy controls were covered by human TCRbeta sequencing. Amplification of TCRbeta CDR3 regions was done by immunoSEQ multiplex PCR using 35 Vbeta forward primers and 13 Jbeta reverse primers.

Paper-wide results and their limitations: Higher clonality and more expanded CD8+ clones were observed in lesional scalp than in normal scalp, particularly in alopecia totalis/universalis, a finding suggestive of antigenic drive. Scalp TCR repertoire analysis is complicated because resident alphabeta T cells in normal human skin are also sequenced, whereas mouse skin is dominated by gammadelta T cells. Compared with mice, TCR sequences shared between patients were less clear, possibly partly because of HLA diversity across the patient population.

From alopecia areata patients, peripheral blood was collected along with lesional scalp punch biopsies. PBMCs were isolated by density centrifugation and stained for CD3, CD4 and CD8, after which CD4+ and CD8+ T cells were sorted on a FACSAria. The untreated alopecia areata patients were recruited through a multicenter biomarker study. In roughly five patients from the biomarker study, the blood CD8+ T cells went through an additional sort into NKG2D-low and NKG2D-high fractions. Details on this clone: Its antigen remains unidentified. Base quality data are lacking; no much larger clone is found one base away.

The junction shows trimming of 5 bases on V and 2 bases on J, plus 11 bases between the germline ends. Sequences LNHNV (CDR1) and YYDKDF (CDR2) are obtained from the germline V gene (reference sequence). From the cysteine through the phenylalanine, the CDR3 covers 14 amino acids. Solely the CDR3 DNA is kept, with 42 bases framed from the first base. Receptors were amplified or captured by the immunoSEQ multiplex PCR assay. RNA was extracted from all samples and reverse transcribed into cDNA as template for TCR sequencing. SuperScript III was used to make first-strand cDNA, primed with a 2:1 mix of oligo-dT and random hexamers. A synthetic immune receptor repertoire was used to measure amplification bias, and any remaining bias was corrected computationally. The study's own analysis went as follows. Raw reads were preprocessed for error removal, and CDR3 was defined according to IMGT conventions as running from the conserved cysteine to phenylalanine. Clonality was computed as 1 minus the Shannon entropy, with the entropy normalized by log2 of the number of productive unique TCRs. CD4 or CD8 identity of scalp clones was inferred by cross-referencing scalp TCRbeta sequences with sorted blood CD4 and CD8 repertoires. Here the immuneACCESS table is served through TCRdb, limited to in-frame sequences with V and J called. Missing clones are a known gap in these copies; in checked studies unresolved V genes cover under half, and the rest lacks a known reason. From that table come the V and J calls and clone size; the DNA was used to work out D and trimming. The sample profile shows 95,000 to 150,000 clones; about 50% of them were found once. About 10% of the sample belongs to the ten largest clones.

The specimen was NKG2D-low CD8+ T cells sorted from blood. The sample's cell subset or site label is to be understood as: sorted CD8+ NKG2D-low blood T cells. This TCR came from a human donor with alopecia areata. Recombination connected TRBV15 to TRBJ2-3, with no reliable assignment of the D segment. Read as DNA, the sequence is TGTGCCACCAGCGCCCCGGAAGACACAGATACGCAGTATTTT. Translated, this is CATSAPEDTDTQYF.